Listed here are 7 T cell receptor beta chains from one sample, sequenced in a study of OX40 agonist ivuxolimab in advanced cancers. This table comes from immunoSEQ multiplex PCR, and its TCRdb copy is limited to in-frame clones, with some not included. The sample carries approximately 73,000 clones, roughly 87% recorded once. The source was CD4+ or CD8+ T cells sorted from blood, collected in a trial of the OX40 agonist ivuxolimab. All receptors come from an adult with an advanced solid tumor such as melanoma, head and neck, liver or kidney cancer.

The chain employs TRBV5-1 and TRBJ1-2; 10 positions match TRBD1. Losses at the gene ends were 3 bases for V and 2 bases for J; bases not matched to a gene: 4. The CDR3 consists of 15 residues. Germline CDR1 and CDR2: SGHRS and YFSETQ. In DNA, the CDR3 is TGCGCCAGCAGCTCGGGACAGGGGAGGAACTATGGCTACACCTTC. Translating it yields CASSSGQGRNYGYTF.

The J gene is TRBJ2-5, the V gene TRBV7-3, with D possibly being TRBD1 (5 bases). Per the germline V gene, CDR1 is SGHTA and CDR2 is FQGTGA. Trimming stripped 0 bases from V and 5 bases from J, with 13 bases between. This CDR3 has 15 amino acids. DNA for the CDR3: TGTGCCAGCAGCTTAACAGGACAACGTTACGAGACCCAGTACTTC. This codes for CASSLTGQRYETQYF.

The rearrangement joins TRBV7-9 to TRBJ2-1, with a possible D match to TRBD2 (5 bases). Germline values: CDR1 SEHNR, CDR2 FQNEAQ (reference sequence). The V end lost 2 bases, the J end lost 8 bases, and 13 bases lay between the germline ends. The CDR3 loop spans 14 amino acids. The DNA of the CDR3 is TGTGCCAGCAGCTTAAAACGGGAATGGGATGAGCAGTTCTTC. The encoded protein is CASSLKREWDEQFF.

About this clone itself: Its ends do not fully match the called genes, so a read error is possible. This chain uses TRBV5-1 with TRBJ2-5; D gene ambiguous. Germline values: CDR1 SGHRS, CDR2 YFSETQ. CDR3 size: 11 residues. CDR3 sequence reads: CASSLEETHHF. CDR3 DNA: TGCGCCAGCAGCTTGGAAGAGACCCACCACTTC. Filled out from reference TRBV5-1 and TRBJ2-5, the complete variable domain reads KAGVTQTPRYLIKTRGQQVTLSCSPISGHRSVSWYQQTPGQGLQFLFEYFSETQRNKGNFPGRFSGRQFSNSRSEMNVSTLELGDSALYLCASSLEETHHFGPGTRLLVL.

This chain connects TRBV28 to TRBJ1-2; D is ambiguous. Trimming left V 2 bases short and J 4 bases short, with 11 bases between. CDR1 is MDHEN, CDR2 SYDVKM, per germline. The CDR3 is 14 residues long. CDR3 nucleotide sequence: TGTGCCAGCAGTTTAAATCCATCGACCTATGGCTACACCTTC. The encoded protein is CASSLNPSTYGYTF.

The sample holds a few counts of this clone. CDR3 in amino acids: CASSSGLITGELFF. The DNA of the CDR3 is TGTGCCAGCAGCTCCGGACTAATCACCGGGGAGCTGTTTTTT. The chain joins TRBV5-8 to TRBJ2-2, with a tentative D call TRBD2 (6 bases). V lost 3 bases and J lost 4, with 10 bases in between. This CDR3 is 14 amino acids long. Germline V gene sequence: CDR1 SGHTS, CDR2 YDEGEE. Based on the CDR3 plus reference TRBV5-8 and TRBJ2-2, the full variable domain is EAGVTQSPTHLIKTRGQQATLRCSPISGHTSVYWYQQALGLGLQFLLWYDEGEERNRGNFPPRFSGRQFPNYSSELNVNALELEDSALYLCASSSGLITGELFFGEGSRLTVL.

The V gene is TRBV5-1, the J gene TRBJ1-4; 7 nucleotides agree with TRBD1. Trimming took 2 bases from V and 5 from J; bases not matched to a gene: 6. This CDR3 is built from 15 residues. The germline gives CDR1 SGHRS, CDR2 YFSETQ. CDR3 residues: CASSLLGTANEKLFF. In DNA form, the CDR3 reads TGCGCCAGCAGCTTACTTGGGACAGCAAATGAAAAACTGTTTTTT.